The rows below give T cell receptor beta chains drawn from one sample of a study of T cell changes during pregnancy in multiple sclerosis. Sequencing was performed with immunoSEQ multiplex PCR; in TCRdb, only in-frame clones are kept and a portion is missing. The sample records 55,000 to 85,000 clones, around 90% being singletons. The source material was peripheral blood, sampled in the third trimester of pregnancy. These receptors were collected from a female donor with multiple sclerosis, enrolled in a pregnancy study. The CDR3 runs from the conserved cysteine through the conserved F or W. D genes are given only for firm matches. The size of a clone is reported for some rows only, either as once, few or many, or as a class for expanded clones.

d_call clone_size j_call v_call cdr3_aa cdr3_nt
TRBD1 - TRBJ2-7 TRBV5-4 CASSLPGTGRYEQYF TGTGCCAGCAGCCTACCCGGGACAGGCCGATACGAGCAGTACTTC
- - TRBJ2-7 TRBV7-9 CASSLPDWYYEQYF TGTGCCAGCAGCTTACCGGACTGGTACTACGAGCAGTACTTC
- - TRBJ2-3 TRBV7-6 CASSLGHTSGTQYF TGTGCCAGCAGCTTAGGACACACCTCTGGTACGCAGTATTTT
- - TRBJ2-7 TRBV29-1 CSVVGGGYEQYF TGCAGCGTTGTAGGGGGAGGGTACGAGCAGTACTTC
TRBD1 once TRBJ1-2 TRBV2 CASRQGQGGYTF TGTGCCAGTAGACAGGGTCAGGGAGGCTACACCTTC
TRBD2 - TRBJ2-5 TRBV6-1 CASSEAWASGAQETQYF TGTGCCAGCAGTGAAGCTTGGGCTAGCGGGGCTCAAGAGACCCAGTACTTC
TRBD2 - TRBJ2-2 TRBV30 CAWSVRLAGGYGELFF TGTGCCTGGAGTGTACGACTAGCGGGAGGGTACGGGGAGCTGTTTTTT
TRBD2 once TRBJ2-7 TRBV10-1 CASSDPGTSYYEQYF TGCGCCAGCAGTGACCCCGGGACTAGCTACTACGAGCAGTACTTC
- - TRBJ1-1 TRBV5-6 CASSQRQAIGEAFF TGTGCCAGCAGCCAAAGACAGGCCATTGGGGAAGCTTTCTTT
- - TRBJ1-2 TRBV6-5 CASSYGQGLANYGYTF TGTGCCAGCAGTTACGGGCAGGGGTTAGCTAACTATGGCTACACCTTC
TRBD1 - TRBJ1-2 TRBV7-2 CASSLVGGTATYGYTF TGTGCCAGCAGCTTAGTAGGGGGGACAGCGACCTATGGCTACACCTTC
- - TRBJ2-1 TRBV6-6 CASSDTSSYNEQFF TGTGCCAGCTCCGACACAAGCTCCTACAATGAGCAGTTCTTC
TRBD2 - TRBJ2-7 TRBV13 CASSPQAGGPISYEQYF TGTGCCAGCAGCCCCCAAGCGGGAGGGCCGATTAGTTACGAGCAGTACTTC
- - TRBJ1-1 TRBV30 CAWFGGALNTEAFF TGTGCCTGGTTCGGAGGGGCCCTAAACACTGAAGCTTTCTTT
- - TRBJ2-7 TRBV2 CASSPSSYEQYF TGTGCCAGCAGTCCTAGCTCCTACGAGCAGTACTTC
TRBD2 - TRBJ2-1 TRBV19 CASSTSFTSGMYNEQFF TGTGCCAGTAGTACCTCATTCACTAGCGGGATGTACAATGAGCAGTTCTTC